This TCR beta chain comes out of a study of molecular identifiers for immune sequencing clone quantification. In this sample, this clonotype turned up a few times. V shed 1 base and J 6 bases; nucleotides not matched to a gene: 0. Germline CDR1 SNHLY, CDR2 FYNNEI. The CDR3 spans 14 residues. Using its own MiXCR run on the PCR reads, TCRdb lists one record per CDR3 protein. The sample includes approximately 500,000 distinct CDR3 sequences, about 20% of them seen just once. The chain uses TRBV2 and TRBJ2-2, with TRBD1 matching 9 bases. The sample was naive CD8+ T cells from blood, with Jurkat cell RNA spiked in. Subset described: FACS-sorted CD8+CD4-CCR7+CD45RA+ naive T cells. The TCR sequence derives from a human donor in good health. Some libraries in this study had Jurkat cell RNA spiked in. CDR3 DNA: TGTGCCAGCAGTGAAGACAGGGGGCCCGGGGAGCTGTTTTTT. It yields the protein CASSEDRGPGELFF.